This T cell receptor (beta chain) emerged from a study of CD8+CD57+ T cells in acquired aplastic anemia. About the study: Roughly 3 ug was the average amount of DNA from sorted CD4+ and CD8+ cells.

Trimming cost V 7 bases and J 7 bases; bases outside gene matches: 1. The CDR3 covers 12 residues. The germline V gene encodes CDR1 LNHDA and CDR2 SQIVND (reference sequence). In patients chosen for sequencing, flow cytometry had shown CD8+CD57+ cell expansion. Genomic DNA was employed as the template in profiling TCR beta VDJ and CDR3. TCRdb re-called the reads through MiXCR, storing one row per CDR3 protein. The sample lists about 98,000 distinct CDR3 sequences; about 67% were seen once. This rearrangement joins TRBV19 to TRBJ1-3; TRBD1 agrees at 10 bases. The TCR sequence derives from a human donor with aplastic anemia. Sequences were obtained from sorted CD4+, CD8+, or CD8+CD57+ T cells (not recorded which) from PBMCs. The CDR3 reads CASMDRGNTIYF. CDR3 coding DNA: TGTGCCAGTATGGACAGGGGGAACACCATATATTTT. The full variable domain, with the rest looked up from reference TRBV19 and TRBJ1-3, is DGGITQSPKYLFRKEGQNVTLSCEQNLNHDAMYWYRQDPGQGLRLIYYSQIVNDFQKGDIAEGYSVSREKKESFPLTVTSAQKNPTAFYLCASMDRGNTIYFGEGSWLTVV.